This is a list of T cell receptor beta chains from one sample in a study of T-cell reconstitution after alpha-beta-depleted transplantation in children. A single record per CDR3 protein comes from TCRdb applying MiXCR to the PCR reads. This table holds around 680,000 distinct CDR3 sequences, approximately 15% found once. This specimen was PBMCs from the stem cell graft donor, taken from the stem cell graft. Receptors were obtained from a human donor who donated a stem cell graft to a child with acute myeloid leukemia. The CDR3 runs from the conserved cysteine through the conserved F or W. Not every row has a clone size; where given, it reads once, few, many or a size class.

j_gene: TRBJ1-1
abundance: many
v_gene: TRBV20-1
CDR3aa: CSASFYEPASNTEAFF

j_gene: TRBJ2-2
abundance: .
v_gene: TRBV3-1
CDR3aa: CASSRPFRNTGELFF

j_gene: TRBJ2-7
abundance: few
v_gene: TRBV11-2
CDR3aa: CASSLSADRESSYEQYF

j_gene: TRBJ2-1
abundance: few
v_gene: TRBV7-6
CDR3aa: CASSLDSGGLGNEQFF

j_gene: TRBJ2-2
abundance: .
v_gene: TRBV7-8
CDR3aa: CASSSNLNTGELFF

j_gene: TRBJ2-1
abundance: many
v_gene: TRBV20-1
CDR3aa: CSARGGPYNEQFF

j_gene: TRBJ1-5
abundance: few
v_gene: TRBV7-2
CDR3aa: CASSLSRVGNQPQHF

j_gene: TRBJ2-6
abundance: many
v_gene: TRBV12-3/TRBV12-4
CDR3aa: CASIRQAGANVLTF

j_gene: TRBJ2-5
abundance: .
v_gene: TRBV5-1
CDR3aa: CASSWSAAQETQYF

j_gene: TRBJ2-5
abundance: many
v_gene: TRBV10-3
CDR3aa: CAISDPRDIQETQYF

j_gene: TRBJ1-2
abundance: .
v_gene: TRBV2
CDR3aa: CASSAGHSYGHTF

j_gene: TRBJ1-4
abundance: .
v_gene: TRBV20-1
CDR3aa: CSASRRTNEKLFF

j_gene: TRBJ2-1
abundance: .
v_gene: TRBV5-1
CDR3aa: CASSLGPTATSYNEQFF

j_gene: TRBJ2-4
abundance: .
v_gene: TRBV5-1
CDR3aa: CASRLIQGASNIQYF

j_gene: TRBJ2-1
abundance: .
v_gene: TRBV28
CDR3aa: CASSPHREGRNEQFF

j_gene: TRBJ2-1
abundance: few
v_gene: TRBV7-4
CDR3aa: CASSPPSLAGGPAVNEQFF

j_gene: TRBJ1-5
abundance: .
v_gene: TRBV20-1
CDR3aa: CSATVYSNQPQHF

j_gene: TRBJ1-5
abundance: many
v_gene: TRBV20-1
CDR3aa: CSAKLTSNQPQHF

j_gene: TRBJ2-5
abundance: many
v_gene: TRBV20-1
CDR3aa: CSASVGDSGTQYF

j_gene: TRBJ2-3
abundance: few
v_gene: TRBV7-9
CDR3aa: CASTPPGVSTDTQYF

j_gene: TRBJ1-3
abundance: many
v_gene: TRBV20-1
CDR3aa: CSARPPHSGNTIYF

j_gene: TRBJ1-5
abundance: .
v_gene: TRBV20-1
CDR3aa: CSAYRGINQPQHF

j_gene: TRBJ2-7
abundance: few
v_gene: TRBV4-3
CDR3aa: CASSQDQKGVREQYF

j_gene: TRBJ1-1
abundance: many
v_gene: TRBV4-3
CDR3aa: CASSQDRAANTEAFF

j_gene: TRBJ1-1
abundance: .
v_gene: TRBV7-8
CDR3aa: CASSLELLENTEAFF

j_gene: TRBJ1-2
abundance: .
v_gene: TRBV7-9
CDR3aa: CASSLVQGAQGYTF

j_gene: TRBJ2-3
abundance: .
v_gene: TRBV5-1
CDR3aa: CASSLDDSDTQYF

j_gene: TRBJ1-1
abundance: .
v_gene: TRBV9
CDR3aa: CASSVWGTGVTEAFF

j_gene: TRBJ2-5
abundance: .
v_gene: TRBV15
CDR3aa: CATSSLNRGDQETQYF

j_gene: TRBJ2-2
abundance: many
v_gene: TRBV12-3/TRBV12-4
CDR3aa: CASRITGVGTGELFF

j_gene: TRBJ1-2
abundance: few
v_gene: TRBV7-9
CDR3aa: CASSLGSRMDGYTF

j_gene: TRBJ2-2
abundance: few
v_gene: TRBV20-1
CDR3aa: CSAGQGDGELFF

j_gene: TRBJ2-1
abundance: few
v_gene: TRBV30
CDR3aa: CALMRPLGNEQFF

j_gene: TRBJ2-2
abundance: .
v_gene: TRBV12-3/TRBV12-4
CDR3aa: CASRTGESGELFF

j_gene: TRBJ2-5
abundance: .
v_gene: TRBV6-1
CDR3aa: CASTSGLAGETQYF

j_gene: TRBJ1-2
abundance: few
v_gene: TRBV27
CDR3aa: CASSLNPVLNYGYTF

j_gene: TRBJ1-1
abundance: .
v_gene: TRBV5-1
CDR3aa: CASSLRLEGRRKNTEAFF

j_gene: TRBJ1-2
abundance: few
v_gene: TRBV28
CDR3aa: CASIRDSDNYGYTF

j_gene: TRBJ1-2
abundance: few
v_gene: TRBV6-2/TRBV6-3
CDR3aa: CASSRDAGLNYGYTF

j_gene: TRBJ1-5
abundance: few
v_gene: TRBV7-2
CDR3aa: CASSSAGGTNQPQHF

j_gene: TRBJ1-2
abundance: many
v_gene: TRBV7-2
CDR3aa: CASSFTGYGNYGYTF

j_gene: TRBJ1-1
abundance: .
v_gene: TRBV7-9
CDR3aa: CASSLAGHTEAFF

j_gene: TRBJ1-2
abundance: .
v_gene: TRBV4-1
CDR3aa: CASSQEQVRGYTF

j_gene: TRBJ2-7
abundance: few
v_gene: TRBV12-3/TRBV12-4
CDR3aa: CASINPRGPSYEQYF

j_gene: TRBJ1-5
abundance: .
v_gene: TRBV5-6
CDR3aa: CASSLGTGIGQPQHF

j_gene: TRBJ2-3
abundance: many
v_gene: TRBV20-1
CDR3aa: CSARGVGGDTQYF

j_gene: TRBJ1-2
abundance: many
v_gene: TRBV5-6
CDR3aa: CASRAWGQGYGYTF

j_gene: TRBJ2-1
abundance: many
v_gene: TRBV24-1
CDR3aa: CATSAWGSYNEQFF

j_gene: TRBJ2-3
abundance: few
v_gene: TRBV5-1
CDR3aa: CASRYDTGRTDTQYF

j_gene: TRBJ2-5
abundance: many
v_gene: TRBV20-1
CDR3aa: CSAPGPTETQYF

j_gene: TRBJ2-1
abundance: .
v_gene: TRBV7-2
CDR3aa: CASSAPGTGNEQFF

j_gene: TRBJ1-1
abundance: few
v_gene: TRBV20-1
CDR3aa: CSAIQHPSQAPNTEAFF

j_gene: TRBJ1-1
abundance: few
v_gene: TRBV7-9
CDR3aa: CASSFHRRTGENTEAFF

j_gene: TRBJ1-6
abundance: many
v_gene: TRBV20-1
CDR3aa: CSARPLPVEVSPLHF